This T cell receptor beta chain stems from a study of long-term antiretroviral therapy in people with HIV. Notes on the study in general: Spans of CDR3 length were tighter for HIV repertoires than for controls.

It was version v3.0 of the immunoSEQ assay that was run at survey level. What sequencing targeted per sample was 40,000-50,000 T-cell genomes. Method: immunoSEQ multiplex PCR; TCRdb's copy keeps in-frame clones and lacks some. The data contain tens of thousands of clones, approximately 86% of them seen just once; the ten biggest clones take up roughly 5%. This clone was observed a few times. Its antigen is unknown. Every one of the donors gave at least one pre-ART PBMC sample and at least two post-ART PBMC samples. Participants who had HIV were, without exception, treated in the United States. Germline-derived CDR1 and CDR2 are SGHTA and FQGNSA. V dropped 0 bases and J dropped 6 bases, with 14 bases sitting between them. CDR3 size: 15 residues.

This clonotype was obtained from a woman in her 50s with HIV. The rearrangement links TRBV7-2 to TRBJ1-2, with a tentative D call TRBD1 (5 bases). The input for sequencing was unsorted PBMCs, taken 0.1 years before starting antiretroviral therapy. CDR3 in DNA: TGTGCCAGCAGCTTAGCAGGGGCAGGGATAAATGGCTACACCTTC. It codes for CASSLAGAGINGYTF.